Ten or more counts support the clone carrying this TCR beta chain. The antigen remains unidentified. TCRdb ran MiXCR on the reads and lists one entry per CDR3 protein. The data contain 340,000 or so distinct CDR3 sequences, 20% to 25% of them seen just once; the ten biggest clones take up approximately 12%. The data were taken from a study of T cell repertoires in cytomegalovirus infection. After removal of 5 bases from V and 5 bases from J, the junction contained 5 bases not matched to a gene. This CDR3 spans 15 amino acids. In germline, CDR1 is SGHTA, CDR2 FQGTGA. The V and J genes are TRBV7-3 and TRBJ2-1, with 11 bases that match TRBD2. The sample was cultured PBMCs, taken from culture after CMV antigen stimulation. This sequence was found in a human donor in good health (CMV status not recorded). Some clones in this sample may be carry-over from other donors' samples. This CDR3 is CASSVRLAGHNEQFF. CDR3 DNA sequence: TGTGCCAGCAGCGTAAGACTAGCGGGGCACAATGAGCAGTTCTTC.